The TCR beta chain described here comes from a study of graft-versus-host responses after intestinal transplantation. Generated by immunoSEQ multiplex PCR, the TCRdb table keeps only in-frame clones and is missing some. The sample includes about 10,000 clones, 35% to 40% of them seen just once. This CDR3 region has 14 residues. Looked up from germline, CDR1 is SGHNT and CDR2 is YENEEA. The ends were cut back, 1 base at V and 7 bases at J, with 11 bases in the middle. Each mixed lymphocyte reaction held some 200,000 CFSE-labeled responders and some 200,000 irradiated violet-dye-labeled stimulators. There are a few counts of this clone.

The rearrangement uses TRBV11-3 and TRBJ2-1, with D possibly being TRBD2 (5 bases). The receptor was derived from a human patient who received an intestinal transplant. Source: alloreactive CD8+ T cells from a mixed lymphocyte reaction culture, taken before intestinal transplant. Regarding subset: CFSE-low proliferating T cells sorted from roughly 6-day pre-transplant mixed lymphocyte reaction (GvH or HvG direction). The CDR3 loop is CASSLGGGYNEQFF. CDR3 DNA sequence: TGTGCCAGCAGCTTAGGTGGAGGTTATAATGAGCAGTTCTTC.